This is a list of T cell receptor beta chains from one sample in a study of T cell responses to AZD1222 COVID-19 vaccine. The protocol was immunoSEQ multiplex PCR, while the TCRdb copy is restricted to in-frame clones and leaves out a portion. The data contain under 80,000 clones, about 91% of them singletons. The specimen was peripheral blood, collected on day 0 of AZD1222 vaccination. The receptors originated from an adult in good health. CDR3s include the opening cysteine and the closing phenylalanine or tryptophan. D genes are given only for firm matches. A row's size may be missing; if present it is once, few, many or a size class.

>TRBV29-1|TRBJ2-3|NA|13|NA
CSPWQAKADTQYF
TGCAGCCCGTGGCAGGCGAAGGCAGATACGCAGTATTTT
>TRBV2|TRBJ1-5|NA|14|NA
CASRFGVSNQPQHF
TGTGCCAGCAGGTTTGGGGTGAGCAATCAGCCCCAGCATTTT
>TRBV5-1|TRBJ2-7|NA|15|NA
CASSLEGRSRDEQYF
TGCGCCAGCAGCTTGGAAGGCAGGTCTCGGGACGAGCAGTACTTC
>TRBV15|TRBJ1-4|NA|17|NA
CATSGLQGMTTNEKLFF
TGTGCCACCAGCGGGTTACAGGGTATGACAACTAATGAAAAACTGTTTTTT
>TRBV7-9|TRBJ1-6|NA|15|NA
CASSPGLLPGSPLHF
TGTGCCAGCAGCCCGGGCCTTCTACCGGGTTCACCCCTCCACTTT
>TRBV6-5|TRBJ2-7|NA|14|NA
CASLRVMSSYEQYF
TGTGCCAGCCTTCGGGTGATGAGCTCCTACGAGCAGTACTTC
>TRBV5-5|TRBJ2-3|once|16|NA
CASSLVSGPPGDTQYF
TGTGCCAGCAGCTTGGTATCGGGCCCCCCGGGAGATACGCAGTATTTT
>TRBV19|TRBJ2-7|NA|11|NA
CASRDSYEQYF
TGTGCCAGTAGGGACAGCTACGAGCAGTACTTC
>TRBV5-6|TRBJ1-1|NA|15|NA
CASSRFGQTNTEAFF
TGTGCCAGCAGCCGTTTCGGACAAACGAACACTGAAGCTTTCTTT
>TRBV5-4|TRBJ2-2|NA|12|NA
CASSLDTGELFF
TGTGCCAGCAGCTTGGACACCGGGGAGCTGTTTTTT
>TRBV28|TRBJ2-5|NA|16|TRBD2
CASSLRSGGEQETQYF
TGTGCCAGCAGTTTACGTAGCGGGGGGGAACAAGAGACCCAGTACTTC
>TRBV14|TRBJ1-2|NA|13|NA
CASSQDSRDGYTF
TGTGCCAGCAGCCAAGATTCAAGGGATGGCTACACCTTC
>TRBV6-2/TRBV6-3|TRBJ2-2|NA|16|TRBD1
CASSLAPGQGTGELFF
TGTGCCAGCAGCTTAGCGCCAGGACAGGGCACCGGGGAGCTGTTTTTT
>TRBV4-1|TRBJ1-4|NA|16|NA
CASSRNDGTSDEKLFF
TGCGCCAGCAGCCGAAATGACGGGACATCAGACGAAAAACTGTTTTTT
>TRBV28|TRBJ2-7|NA|13|NA
CASSFRLDDEQYF
TGTGCCAGCAGTTTCCGGTTAGACGACGAGCAGTACTTC
>TRBV3-1/TRBV3-2|TRBJ2-2|NA|14|NA
CASSSQGYTGELFF
TGTGCCAGCAGCAGTCAGGGTTACACCGGGGAGCTGTTTTTT
>TRBV30|TRBJ2-1|NA|13|TRBD2
CAWKERESREQFF
TGTGCCTGGAAGGAGCGGGAGTCCAGAGAGCAGTTCTTC
>TRBV5-1|TRBJ1-1|NA|14|NA
CASSWGMDNTEAFF
TGCGCCAGCAGCTGGGGTATGGATAACACTGAAGCTTTCTTT
>TRBV29-1|TRBJ2-1|NA|13|NA
CSVEGEDNNEQFF
TGCAGCGTTGAGGGCGAAGATAACAATGAGCAGTTCTTC
>TRBV28|TRBJ2-1|NA|13|TRBD1
CASSWQGVNEQFF
TGTGCCAGCAGTTGGCAGGGGGTTAATGAGCAGTTCTTC
>TRBV7-2|TRBJ2-3|NA|15|TRBD1
CASSQGRGRSDTQYF
TGTGCCAGCAGCCAAGGCAGGGGGCGCTCAGATACGCAGTATTTT
>TRBV18|TRBJ1-5|NA|16|NA
CASSPQPGTINQPQHF
TGTGCCAGCTCACCGCAACCGGGAACTATCAATCAGCCCCAGCATTTT
>TRBV5-1|TRBJ2-7|NA|13|NA
CASSLESGYEQYF
TGCGCCAGCAGCCTGGAGTCAGGCTACGAGCAGTACTTC
>TRBV7-2|TRBJ1-2|NA|15|NA
CASSLGGRGGYGYTF
TGTGCCAGCAGCTTAGGCGGCAGGGGAGGGTATGGCTACACCTTC
>TRBV9|TRBJ2-5|NA|17|TRBD1
CASSARDRGNFGETQYF
TGTGCCAGCAGCGCCCGCGACAGGGGGAACTTCGGGGAGACCCAGTACTTC
>TRBV27|TRBJ2-1|NA|15|NA
CASSPDNQRGNEQFF
TGTGCCAGCAGTCCGGACAATCAGAGGGGGAATGAGCAGTTCTTC
>TRBV6-5|TRBJ2-5|NA|11|NA
CASIKGETQYF
TGTGCCAGCATCAAGGGGGAGACCCAGTACTTC
>TRBV7-9|TRBJ1-5|NA|13|NA
CASSQGDNQPQHF
TGTGCCAGCAGCCAAGGAGACAATCAGCCCCAGCATTTT
>TRBV5-4|TRBJ2-7|NA|14|NA
CASSLGGSNYEQYF
TGTGCCAGCAGCTTGGGAGGGAGTAACTACGAGCAGTACTTC
>TRBV7-9|TRBJ2-1|NA|11|TRBD2
CASSQRGWQFF
TGTGCCAGCAGCCAGCGGGGATGGCAGTTCTTC
>TRBV19|TRBJ1-1|NA|13|NA
CASKLQRNTEAFF
TGTGCCAGTAAACTCCAGAGGAACACTGAAGCTTTCTTT
>TRBV7-3|TRBJ2-1|NA|15|NA
CASSLTVGTINEQFF
TGTGCCAGCAGCTTAACGGTCGGGACCATCAATGAGCAGTTCTTC
>TRBV18|TRBJ2-2|NA|17|NA
CASSPVGLQPNTGELFF
TGTGCCAGCTCACCGGTGGGGTTACAGCCGAACACCGGGGAGCTGTTTTTT
>TRBV6-1|TRBJ2-7|few|17|TRBD1
CASSGGHLTGTSYEQYF
TGTGCCAGCAGTGGAGGCCACCTGACAGGGACATCTTACGAGCAGTACTTC
>TRBV7-9|TRBJ2-7|NA|12|TRBD1
CASSGDSYEQYF
TGTGCCAGCAGCGGGGACAGCTACGAGCAGTACTTC
>TRBV27|TRBJ2-7|NA|14|TRBD2
CASSLREASYEQYF
TGTGCCAGCAGTTTACGGGAGGCCTCCTACGAGCAGTACTTC
>TRBV15|TRBJ2-7|NA|16|TRBD2
CATSRAKLAGAYEQYF
TGTGCCACCAGCAGAGCCAAACTAGCGGGAGCCTACGAGCAGTACTTC
>TRBV5-1|TRBJ2-5|NA|14|NA
CASSIQGLQETQYF
TGCGCCAGCAGCATCCAGGGTCTACAAGAGACCCAGTACTTC
>TRBV2|TRBJ1-2|NA|15|TRBD1
CASRGTGGAIYGYTF
TGTGCCAGCCGAGGCACAGGGGGCGCGATCTATGGCTACACCTTC
>TRBV27|TRBJ1-2|NA|14|NA
CASSLLGGLDGYTF
TGTGCCAGCAGTTTATTGGGGGGGCTAGATGGCTACACCTTC
>TRBV9|TRBJ1-1|NA|14|TRBD1
CASSPRTGNTEAFF
TGTGCCAGCAGCCCCCGGACAGGGAACACTGAAGCTTTCTTT
>TRBV28|TRBJ2-5|NA|20|TRBD2
CASSSPLLTGGGGFRETQYF
TGTGCCAGCAGCTCCCCCCTGCTTACGGGGGGTGGTGGTTTCCGAGAGACCCAGTACTTC
>TRBV19|TRBJ1-5|NA|13|NA
CASSISRNQPQHF
TGTGCCAGTAGTATCTCCCGCAACCAGCCCCAGCATTTT
>TRBV25-1|TRBJ2-7|NA|14|TRBD1
CASSKGQGSYEQYF
TGTGCCAGCAGTAAGGGACAGGGGAGTTACGAGCAGTACTTC
>TRBV4-3|TRBJ1-6|once|17|NA
CASSQVTGLYYNSPLHF
TGCGCCAGCAGCCAAGTTACAGGGCTCTACTATAATTCACCCCTCCACTTT
>TRBV3-1/TRBV3-2|TRBJ1-1|NA|14|TRBD1
CASSRLDRGTEAFF
TGTGCCAGCAGCCGCCTCGACAGGGGCACTGAAGCTTTCTTT
>TRBV7-2|TRBJ1-1|NA|15|NA
CASSLRHGVNTEAFF
TGTGCCAGCAGCTTAAGGCACGGAGTGAACACTGAAGCTTTCTTT
>TRBV4-1|TRBJ1-4|NA|15|NA
CASSQDPGVWEKLFF
TGCGCCAGCAGCCAAGATCCGGGGGTATGGGAAAAACTGTTTTTT
>TRBV24-1|TRBJ2-3|NA|16|TRBD2
CATSDLAGGLADTQYF
TGTGCCACCAGTGATTTAGCGGGAGGGTTGGCAGATACGCAGTATTTT
>TRBV19|TRBJ1-1|few|15|TRBD1
CASSSSGGVNTEAFF
TGTGCCAGTAGTTCCTCAGGGGGGGTGAACACTGAAGCTTTCTTT
>TRBV6-4|TRBJ2-3|few|15|TRBD2
CASSATSGGTDTQYF
TGTGCCAGCAGTGCTACTAGCGGGGGCACAGATACGCAGTATTTT
>TRBV2|TRBJ2-1|NA|16|NA
CASSAWGPQTRGEQFF
TGTGCCAGCAGTGCATGGGGGCCTCAAACTCGGGGTGAGCAGTTCTTC
>TRBV7-8|TRBJ1-6|NA|19|NA
CASSLSLHGASGDNSPLHF
TGTGCCAGCAGCCTATCTTTGCATGGCGCATCCGGCGATAATTCACCCCTCCACTTT
>TRBV5-1|TRBJ1-1|NA|14|NA
CASSRRPENTEAFF
TGCGCCAGCAGCCGTCGGCCCGAGAACACTGAAGCTTTCTTT
>TRBV20-1|TRBJ1-2|once|10|NA
CSARVLSYTF
TGCAGTGCTAGAGTGTTGAGCTACACCTTC